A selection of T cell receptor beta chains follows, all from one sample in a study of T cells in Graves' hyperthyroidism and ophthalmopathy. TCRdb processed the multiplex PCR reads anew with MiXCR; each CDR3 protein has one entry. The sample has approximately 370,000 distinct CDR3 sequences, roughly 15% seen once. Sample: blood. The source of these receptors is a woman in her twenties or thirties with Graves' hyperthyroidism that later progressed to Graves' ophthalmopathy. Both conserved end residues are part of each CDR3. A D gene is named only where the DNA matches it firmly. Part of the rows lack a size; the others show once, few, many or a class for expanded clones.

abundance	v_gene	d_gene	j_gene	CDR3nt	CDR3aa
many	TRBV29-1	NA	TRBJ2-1	TGCAGCGTTGTTACATACAATGAGCAGTTCTTC	CSVVTYNEQFF
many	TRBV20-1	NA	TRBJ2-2	TGCAGTGCTAGAGACGGAGCGGAGCACACCGGGGAGCTGTTTTTT	CSARDGAEHTGELFF
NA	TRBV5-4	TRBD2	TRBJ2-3	TGTGCCAGCAGCCCCACCTTAGCGGGAGGCTTAGATACGCAGTATTTT	CASSPTLAGGLDTQYF
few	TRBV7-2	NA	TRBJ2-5	TGTGCCAGCAGCTCCAGGACAGGACGTCGAGCGGGGACCCAGTACTTC	CASSSRTGRRAGTQYF
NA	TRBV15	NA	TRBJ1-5	TGTGCCACCAGCAGAGGGGGGAATAGCAATCAGCCCCAGCATTTT	CATSRGGNSNQPQHF
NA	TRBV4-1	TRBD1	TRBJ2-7	TGCGCCAGCAGCCAACCAAGGACAGGGGCCTACGAGCAGTACTTC	CASSQPRTGAYEQYF
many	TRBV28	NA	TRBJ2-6	TGTGCCAGCAATAGGGGGGCTGGGGCCAACGTCCTGACTTTC	CASNRGAGANVLTF
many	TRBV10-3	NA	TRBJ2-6	TGTGCCATCAGTGGACGGTCCTCTGGGGCCAACGTCCTGACTTTC	CAISGRSSGANVLTF
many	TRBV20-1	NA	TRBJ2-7	TGCAGTGCTAGACTTGTGGGCCACGAGCAGTACTTC	CSARLVGHEQYF
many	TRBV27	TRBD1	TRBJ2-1	TGTGCCAGCAGTATCATCACAGGGGCCAATGAGCAGTTCTTC	CASSIITGANEQFF
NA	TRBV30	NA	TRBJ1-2	TGTGCCTGGAGTATTTGGCCCCCCTATGGCTACACCTTC	CAWSIWPPYGYTF
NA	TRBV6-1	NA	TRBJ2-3	TGTGCCAGCAGTGACATGTGGATGAAGCAGTATTTT	CASSDMWMKQYF
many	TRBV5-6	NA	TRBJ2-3	TGTGCCAGCAGCTTTCAACAGGCAGATACGCAGTATTTT	CASSFQQADTQYF
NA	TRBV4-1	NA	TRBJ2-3	TGCGCCAGCTGGTGGCGGGTTTCTAGCACAGATACGCAGTATTTT	CASWWRVSSTDTQYF
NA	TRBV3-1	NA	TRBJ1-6	TGTGCCAGCAGCCAAGATGGGGGGGGACGCTCACCCCTCCACTTT	CASSQDGGGRSPLHF
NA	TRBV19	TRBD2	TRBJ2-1	TGTGCCAGTAGTGTGTCGAGGCTAGCGGGGTACAATGAGCAGTTCTTC	CASSVSRLAGYNEQFF
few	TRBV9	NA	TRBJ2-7	TGTGCCAGCAGCGTAGCTCGGCTAGCGACGACCTACGAGCAGTACTTC	CASSVARLATTYEQYF
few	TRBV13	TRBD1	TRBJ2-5	TGTGCCAGCAGCTTCCGGACAGGGCCGACCCAAGAGACCCAGTACTTC	CASSFRTGPTQETQYF
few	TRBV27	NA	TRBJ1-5	TGTGCCAGCAGCCCTACAAATAGCAATCAGCCCCAGCATTTT	CASSPTNSNQPQHF
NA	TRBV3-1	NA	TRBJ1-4	TGTGCCAGCAGCCATCCCCTGAGTTGGGGAAATGAAAAACTGTTTTTT	CASSHPLSWGNEKLFF
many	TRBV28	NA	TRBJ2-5	TGTGCCACCAGTTTAGGGGGGGGCCCCGAGACCCAGTACTTC	CATSLGGGPETQYF
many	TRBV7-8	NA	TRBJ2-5	TGTGCCAGCAGCTTTACGGGGTCCCCCGCGGGAGAGACCCAGTACTTC	CASSFTGSPAGETQYF
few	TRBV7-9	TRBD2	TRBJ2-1	TGTGCCAGCAGCTTACTAGCGGGAGGGCTGGATGAGCAGTTCTTC	CASSLLAGGLDEQFF
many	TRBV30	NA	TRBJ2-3	TGTGCCTGGAATCTGCTCACAGATACGCAGTATTTT	CAWNLLTDTQYF
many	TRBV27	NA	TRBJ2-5	TGTGCCAGCAGTTTAACAGCGGTAGAAGAGACCCAGTACTTC	CASSLTAVEETQYF
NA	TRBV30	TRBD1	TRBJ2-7	TGTGCCTGGAGCTCCGGGACAGGGGGCCTCGAGCAGTACTTC	CAWSSGTGGLEQYF
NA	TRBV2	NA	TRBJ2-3	TGTGCCAGCAGTGAAGTGGGAGGTGGAGTTACTACGCAGTATTTT	CASSEVGGGVTTQYF
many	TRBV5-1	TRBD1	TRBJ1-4	TGCGCCAGCAGCTTGGACGACAGGGGGCGCGGGTCAACTAATGAAAAACTGTTTTTT	CASSLDDRGRGSTNEKLFF
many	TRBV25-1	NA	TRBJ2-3	TGTGCCAGCAGTGACGGCGGAGTAGGCACAGATACGCAGTATTTT	CASSDGGVGTDTQYF
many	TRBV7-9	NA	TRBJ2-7	TGTGCCAGCAGACCAGGACTTTCCTACGAGCAGTACTTC	CASRPGLSYEQYF
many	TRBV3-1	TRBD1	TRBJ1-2	TGTGCCAGCAGCTTCCACAGGGGGATGAATGGCTACACCTTC	CASSFHRGMNGYTF
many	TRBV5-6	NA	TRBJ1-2	TGTGCCAGCAGCTTGGGTCCGGGTCAGTCTAACTATGGCTACACCTTC	CASSLGPGQSNYGYTF
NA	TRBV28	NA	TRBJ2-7	TGTGCCAGCAATGGACGGAACTACGAGCAGTACTTC	CASNGRNYEQYF
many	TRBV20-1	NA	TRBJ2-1	TGCAGTCAAGGACAGTGGGCGAATGAGCAGTTCTTC	CSQGQWANEQFF
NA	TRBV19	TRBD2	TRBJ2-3	TGTGCCAGTAGTATGTGGCTAGCGGGAGGCGATGGAGATACGCAGTATTTT	CASSMWLAGGDGDTQYF
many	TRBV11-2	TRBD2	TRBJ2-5	TGTGCCAGCAGCTCGAGGACTGGTCTAGCGGGGGAAGAGACCCAGTACTTC	CASSSRTGLAGEETQYF
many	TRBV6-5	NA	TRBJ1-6	TGTGCCAGCAGTTACCGCCAGGGGTATAATTCACCCCTCCACTTT	CASSYRQGYNSPLHF
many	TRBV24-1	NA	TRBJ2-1	TGTGCCACCAGTGATCCCACCGGGACAAAACCCCGTGAGCAGTTCTTC	CATSDPTGTKPREQFF
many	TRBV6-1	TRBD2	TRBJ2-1	TGTGCCAGCGTCACTGGGACTAGCGCCTACAATGAGCAGTTCTTC	CASVTGTSAYNEQFF
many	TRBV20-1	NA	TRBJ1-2	TGCAGTGCACCCAGACAGGCCCCCCATCTCTATGGCTACACCTTC	CSAPRQAPHLYGYTF
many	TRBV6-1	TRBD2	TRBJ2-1	TGTGCCAGCAGTTTTGGGGAACTAGCGGGAGGCAATGAGCAGTTCTTC	CASSFGELAGGNEQFF
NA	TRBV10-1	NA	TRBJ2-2	TGCGCCAGCAGTGAGTCGGCGGTCACCGGGGAGCTGTTTTTT	CASSESAVTGELFF
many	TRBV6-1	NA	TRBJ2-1	TGTGCCAGCCGCTCCGGTTTCTACAATGAGCAGTTCTTC	CASRSGFYNEQFF